The clone carrying this T cell receptor (beta chain) was counted only a few times. This specimen belongs to a study of cytomegalovirus exposure and HLA in healthy donors. CDR1 and CDR2 (germline): MNHNS, SASEGT. With 6 bases removed from V and 7 bases from J, the gap between germline ends came to 18 bases. The CDR3 loop spans 14 amino acids. Researchers ran the PCR with 60 Vbeta and 13 Jbeta primers. Using immunoSEQ multiplex PCR, the repertoire was profiled, and TCRdb retains in-frame clones only, with some absent. The sample has approximately 150,000 clones, roughly 71% seen once. This clonotype was sampled from a male donor in good health and CMV-seropositive. The V gene is TRBV6-1, the J gene TRBJ1-2, with D possibly matching TRBD1 (5 bases). The sequenced sample consisted of PBMCs. CDR3 loop: CASSPGGYATGYTF. The CDR3 DNA reads as TGTGCCAGCAGCCCCGGGGGGTATGCCACTGGCTACACCTTC.